This T cell receptor beta chain was recorded in a study of cytomegalovirus exposure and HLA in healthy donors. For the study at large: Drawn from HLA-typed donors, 80 million to 95 million unique TCRs were held in an early data release. General study results and limits: Compared with the approximately 670-donor mean, an Asian-associated ancestry cluster reportedly had fewer N-insertions, according to a later analysis. The authors enumerated over 150 TCR beta chains as linked to cytomegalovirus.

In regard to this clone: Its target is not known.

Primers for the PCR totalled 60 Vbeta and 13 Jbeta. Assay: immunoSEQ multiplex PCR; the TCRdb copy retains only in-frame clones and omits some. The sample records 200,000 to 250,000 clones, more than 75% being singletons. The clonotype comes from a human donor in good health. What was sequenced was PBMCs.

CDR3 loop: CASGRTGYEQYF. CDR3 sequence (DNA): TGTGCCAGCGGACGAACAGGGTACGAGCAGTACTTC. The rearrangement uses TRBV6-5 and TRBJ2-7; D perhaps matches TRBD1 (6 bases). Trimming took off 8 bases at V and 4 bases at J, with 12 bases between the two ends. The CDR3 covers 12 residues. Germline CDR1 reads MNHEY; CDR2 reads SVGAGI.